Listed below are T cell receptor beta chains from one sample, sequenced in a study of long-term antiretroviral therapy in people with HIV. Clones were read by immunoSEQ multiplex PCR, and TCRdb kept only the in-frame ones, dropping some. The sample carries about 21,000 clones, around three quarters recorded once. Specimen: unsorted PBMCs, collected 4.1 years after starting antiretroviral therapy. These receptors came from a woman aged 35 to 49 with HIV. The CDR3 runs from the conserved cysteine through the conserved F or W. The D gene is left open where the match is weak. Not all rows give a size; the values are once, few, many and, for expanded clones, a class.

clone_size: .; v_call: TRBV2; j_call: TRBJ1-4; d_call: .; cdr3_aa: CASRTVGVTNEKLFF; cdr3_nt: TGTGCCAGCAGGACGGTCGGGGTAACTAATGAAAAACTGTTTTTT
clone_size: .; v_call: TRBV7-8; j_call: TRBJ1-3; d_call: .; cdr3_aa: CASSLYRVNSGNTIYF; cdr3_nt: TGTGCCAGCAGCCTTTATCGGGTCAACTCTGGAAACACCATATATTTT
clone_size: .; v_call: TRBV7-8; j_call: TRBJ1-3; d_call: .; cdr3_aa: CASSSGSASGNTIYF; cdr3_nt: TGTGCCAGCAGCTCGGGCAGTGCTTCTGGAAACACCATATATTTT
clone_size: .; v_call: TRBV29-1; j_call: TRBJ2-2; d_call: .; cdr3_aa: CSVDAGAHTGELFF; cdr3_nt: TGCAGCGTTGACGCGGGGGCTCACACCGGGGAGCTGTTTTTT
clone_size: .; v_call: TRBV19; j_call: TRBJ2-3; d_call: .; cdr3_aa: CASSMMGADTQYF; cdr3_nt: TGTGCCAGTAGTATGATGGGCGCAGATACGCAGTATTTT
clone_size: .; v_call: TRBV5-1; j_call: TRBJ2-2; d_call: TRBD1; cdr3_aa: CASSSTGTGVPGELFF; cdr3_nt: TGCGCCAGCAGCTCCACCGGGACAGGGGTACCCGGGGAGCTGTTTTTT
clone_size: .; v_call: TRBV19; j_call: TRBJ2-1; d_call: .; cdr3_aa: CASTTGSYNEQFF; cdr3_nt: TGTGCCAGTACCACCGGGTCCTACAATGAGCAGTTCTTC
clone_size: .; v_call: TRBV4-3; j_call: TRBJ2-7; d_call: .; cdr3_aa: CASSQDRDKPSYEQYF; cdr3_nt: TGCGCCAGCAGCCAAGACCGGGACAAGCCATCCTACGAGCAGTACTTC
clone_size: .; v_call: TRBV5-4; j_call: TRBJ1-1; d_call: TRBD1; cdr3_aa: CASRGDSVSTEAFF; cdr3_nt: TGTGCCAGCAGGGGGGACAGTGTCTCGACTGAAGCTTTCTTT
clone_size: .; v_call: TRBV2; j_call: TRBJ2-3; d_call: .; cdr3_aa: CASSRTDGAADTQYF; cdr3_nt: TGTGCCAGCAGTCGTACCGACGGGGCTGCAGATACGCAGTATTTT
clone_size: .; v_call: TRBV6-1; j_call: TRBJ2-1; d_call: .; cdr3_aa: CASSPGNEQFF; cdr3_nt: TGTGCCAGCAGTCCAGGGAATGAGCAGTTCTTC
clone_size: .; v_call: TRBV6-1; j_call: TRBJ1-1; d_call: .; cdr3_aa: CASSERGNTEAFF; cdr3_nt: TGTGCCAGCAGTGAACGTGGGAATACTGAAGCTTTCTTT
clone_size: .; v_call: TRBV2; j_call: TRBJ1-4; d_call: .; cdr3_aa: CASTRTGRYEKLFF; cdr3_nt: TGTGCCAGCACCCGCACAGGGAGGTATGAAAAACTGTTTTTT
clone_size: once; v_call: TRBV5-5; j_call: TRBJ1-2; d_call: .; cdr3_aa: CASSFREADGYTF; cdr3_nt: TGTGCCAGCAGCTTTCGGGAGGCAGATGGCTACACCTTC
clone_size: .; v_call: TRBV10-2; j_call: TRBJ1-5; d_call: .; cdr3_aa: CASSENSNQPQHF; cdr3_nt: TGCGCCAGCAGTGAGAACAGCAATCAGCCCCAGCATTTT
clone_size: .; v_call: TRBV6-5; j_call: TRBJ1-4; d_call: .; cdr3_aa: CASSTATTNEKLFF; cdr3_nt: TGTGCCAGCAGCACTGCGACAACTAATGAAAAACTGTTTTTT
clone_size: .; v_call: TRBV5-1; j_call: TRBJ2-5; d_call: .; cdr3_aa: CASSLGQSETQYF; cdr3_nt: TGCGCCAGCAGCTTGGGACAGTCCGAGACCCAGTACTTC
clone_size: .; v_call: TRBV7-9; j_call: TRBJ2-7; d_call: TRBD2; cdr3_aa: CASSLTGTTSYEQYF; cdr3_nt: TGTGCCAGCAGCTTGACCGGGACTACTTCCTACGAGCAGTACTTC
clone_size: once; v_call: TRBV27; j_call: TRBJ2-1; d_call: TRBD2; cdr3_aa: CASSLPGGTPYNEQFF; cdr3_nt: TGTGCCAGCTCACTCCCGGGGGGGACACCTTACAATGAGCAGTTCTTC
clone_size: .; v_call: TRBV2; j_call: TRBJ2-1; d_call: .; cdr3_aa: CASSVARTVHNEQFF; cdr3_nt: TGTGCCAGCAGTGTAGCGCGGACCGTCCACAATGAGCAGTTCTTC
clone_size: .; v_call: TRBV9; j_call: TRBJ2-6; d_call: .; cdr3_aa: CASSVGGPRLGANVLTF; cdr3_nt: TGTGCCAGCAGCGTAGGAGGACCTCGGCTAGGGGCCAACGTCCTGACTTTC
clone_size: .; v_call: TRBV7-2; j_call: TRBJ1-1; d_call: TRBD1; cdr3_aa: CASSLGRQGGEAFF; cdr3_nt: TGTGCCAGCAGCTTAGGTAGACAGGGTGGTGAAGCTTTCTTT
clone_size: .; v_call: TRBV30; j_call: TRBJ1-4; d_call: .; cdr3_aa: CASQGATNEKLFF; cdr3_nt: TGTGCCTCTCAGGGTGCAACTAATGAAAAACTGTTTTTT
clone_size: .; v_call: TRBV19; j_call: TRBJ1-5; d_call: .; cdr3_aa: CASSGPTGLNQPQHF; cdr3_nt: TGTGCCAGTAGTGGCCCCACGGGATTAAATCAGCCCCAGCATTTT
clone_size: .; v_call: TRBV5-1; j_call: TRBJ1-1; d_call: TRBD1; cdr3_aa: CASSKTGVLNTEAFF; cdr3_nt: TGCGCCAGCAGCAAGACAGGGGTACTGAACACTGAAGCTTTCTTT
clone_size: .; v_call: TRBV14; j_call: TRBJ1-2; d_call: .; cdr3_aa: CASSQDLAGLFGYTF; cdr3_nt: TGTGCCAGCAGCCAAGATCTTGCGGGGCTGTTTGGCTACACCTTC
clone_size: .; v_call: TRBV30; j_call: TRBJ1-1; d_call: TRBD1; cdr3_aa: CATTGQGYTEAFF; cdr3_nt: TGTGCCACGACGGGACAGGGCTACACTGAAGCTTTCTTT
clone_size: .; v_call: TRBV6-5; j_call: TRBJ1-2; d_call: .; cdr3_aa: CASSLRARVYGYTF; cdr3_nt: TGTGCCAGCAGTCTCCGAGCCCGGGTCTATGGCTACACCTTC